These 32 T cell receptor beta chains share one sample of origin, sequenced in a study of blood T cell repertoires in COVID-19. The table came from immunoSEQ multiplex PCR; TCRdb's copy has only in-frame clones and leaves some out. The sample yields roughly 70,000 clones, about 88% seen once. The sequencing input was peripheral blood. The receptors were gathered from a man aged 65 to 85 with acute or convalescent COVID-19.

Turning to this clone: Compared with germline, one end of the junction differs, possibly owing to a read error. The chain employs TRBV12-5 and TRBJ2-2; 12 nucleotides agree with TRBD2. Germline CDR1 LGHNT, CDR2 FRNRAP. The CDR3 is 16 residues long. This CDR3 reads CARGSLAGGDTGELFF. The CDR3 nucleotides read TGTGCTAGGGGTTCTCTAGCGGGGGGGGACACCGGGGAGCTGTTTTTT.

V gene TRBV5-4 combines with J gene TRBJ2-5; the D gene is possibly TRBD1 (5 bases). Trimming pared 1 base from V and 0 bases from J, leaving 7 bases between. Germline loops: CDR1 SGHNT, CDR2 YYREEE (reference sequence). The CDR3 extends over 14 amino acids. The chain's CDR3 is CASSLRTYQETQYF. Here the CDR3 DNA reads TGTGCCAGCAGCTTGAGGACATACCAAGAGACCCAGTACTTC. Based on the CDR3 plus reference TRBV5-4 and TRBJ2-5, the full variable domain is ETGVTQSPTHLIKTRGQQVTLRCSSQSGHNTVSWYQQALGQGPQFIFQYYREEENGRGNFPPRFSGLQFPNYSSELNVNALELDDSALYLCASSLRTYQETQYFGPGTRLLVL.

This sequence joins TRBV2 and TRBJ2-5; 9 bases fit TRBD1. CDR1 is SNHLY and CDR2 is FYNNEI in the germline V gene. The CDR3 length is 13 residues. With V trimmed by 6 bases and J by 6 bases, 5 bases remained unmatched. The CDR3 is CASRQGAGQTQYF. The CDR3 region has the DNA TGTGCCAGCAGACAGGGGGCGGGGCAGACCCAGTACTTC.

The chain is built from TRBV2 and TRBJ1-1; 12 bases agree with TRBD1. Germline V gene data show CDR1 as SNHLY and CDR2 as FYNNEI. Unmatched junction bases numbered 6, after V lost 6 bases and J lost 4 bases. The CDR3 contains 15 residues. The CDR3 sequence is CASRLGQGAGTEAFF. DNA for the CDR3: TGTGCCAGCAGATTGGGACAGGGGGCTGGCACTGAAGCTTTCTTT.

This sequence joins TRBV2 and TRBJ2-1; TRBD2 matches at 8 bases. Germline V gives CDR1 SNHLY, CDR2 FYNNEI. Germline trimming cut 7 bases from V and 5 bases from J; bases unmatched to any gene: 4. This CDR3 is built from 13 residues. The CDR3: CASTPSGHNEQFF. CDR3 nucleotide sequence: TGTGCCAGCACTCCTAGCGGGCACAATGAGCAGTTCTTC. The whole variable domain, filled in from reference TRBV2 and TRBJ2-1, reads EPEVTQTPSHQVTQMGQEVILRCVPISNHLYFYWYRQILGQKVEFLVSFYNNEISEKSEIFDDQFSVERPDGSNFTLKIRSTKLEDSAMYFCASTPSGHNEQFFGPGTRLTVL.

Comments on this clone: This CDR3 is also generated by other DNA sequences in the sample. This sequence joins TRBV15 and TRBJ2-3; D is unresolved. The CDR3 is 13 residues long. V lost 0 bases, J lost 3 bases, and 4 bases lay in between. CDR1 LNHNV and CDR2 YYDKDF come from the germline V gene (reference sequence). The CDR3 nucleotides read TGTGCCACCAGCAGAGACCTTACAGATACGCAGTATTTT. Residues: CATSRDLTDTQYF.

The gene calls are TRBV6-2 or TRBV6-3 and TRBJ2-2; D remains unclear. Germline V lookup: CDR1 MNHEY, CDR2 SVGEGT. Trimming shortened V by 0 bases and J by 1 base, and 15 bases separated the two germline ends. The CDR3 covers 18 residues. As DNA, the CDR3 is TGTGCCAGCAGTTACTCCGGGTCGCAGCCTTTGAACACCGGGGAGCTGTTTTTT. As protein: CASSYSGSQPLNTGELFF.

This clone was observed once. The V call is TRBV28, the J call TRBJ2-7; 8 bases align to TRBD1. V lost 3 bases to trimming and J lost 3 bases; unmatched junction nucleotides: 1. Germline assignment: CDR1 MDHEN and CDR2 SYDVKM. CDR3 size: 13 residues. The CDR3 bases are TGTGCCAGCAGTTTGGGGACAGGCTACGAGCAGTACTTC. The encoded protein is CASSLGTGYEQYF.

V is TRBV30 and J is TRBJ2-2; D perhaps matches TRBD2 (5 bases). The CDR3 sequence is 11 residues long. CDR1 is GTSNPN and CDR2 is SVGIG in the germline V gene (reference sequence). V lost 4 bases and J 8 bases, leaving 8 bases between the germline ends. As DNA, the CDR3 is TGTGCCTGGAACGGCGGGGGGGAGCTGTTTTTT. Translating gives CAWNGGGELFF.

This clone is labeled medium-sized. The chain couples TRBV28 to TRBJ2-2; 7 nucleotides line up with TRBD2. CDR3 length: 15 residues. Germline V gene lookup returns CDR1 MDHEN and CDR2 SYDVKM. V lost 7 bases to trimming and J lost 3 bases; unmatched junction nucleotides: 8. DNA for the CDR3: TGTGCCAGCACCCTAGCGGCTAGTTACACCGGGGAGCTGTTTTTT. Its protein is CASTLAASYTGELFF.

V gene TRBV27 combines with J gene TRBJ2-2; 8 bases fit TRBD2. The CDR3 contains 15 residues. The germline V gene has CDR1 MNHEY and CDR2 SMNVEV (reference sequence). Losses at the gene ends were 2 bases for V and 4 bases for J; bases not matched to a gene: 3. The CDR3 DNA sequence: TGTGCCAGCAGTTTAATCCGGGGGGGCACCGGGGAGCTGTTTTTT. It codes for CASSLIRGGTGELFF.

The chain joins TRBV3-1 (or the pseudogene TRBV3-2) to TRBJ1-3, with a tentative D call TRBD1 (6 bases). CDR1 is LGHDT, CDR2 YNNKEL, per germline (reference sequence). The CDR3 sequence is 15 residues long. The V gene lost 1 base and the J gene lost 2 bases, with 9 bases spanning the gap. CDR3 DNA sequence: TGTGCCAGCAGCCAAGCCGCAGGGGCTGGAAACACCATATATTTT. Protein: CASSQAAGAGNTIYF.

The chain links TRBV7-9 to TRBJ2-1, with 7 bases matching TRBD1. CDR3 length: 14 amino acids. V lost 7 bases to trimming and J lost 6 bases; unmatched junction nucleotides: 9. CDR1 is SEHNR and CDR2 is FQNEAQ in the germline V gene (reference sequence). The DNA for the CDR3 is TGTGCCAGCAACCACAGGGGTCATCTCAATGAGCAGTTCTTC. This encodes CASNHRGHLNEQFF. Full variable domain (rest looked up from reference TRBV7-9 and TRBJ2-1): DTGVSQNPRHKITKRGQNVTFRCDPISEHNRLYWYRQTLGQGPEFLTYFQNEAQLEKSRLLSDRFSAERPKGSFSTLEIQRTEQGDSAMYLCASNHRGHLNEQFFGPGTRLTVL.

CDR3 protein: CASSPGYEQYF. For the CDR3, the DNA is TGTGCCAGCAGCCCAGGCTACGAGCAGTACTTC. The chain couples TRBV9 to TRBJ2-7; D unresolved. Trimming took 4 bases from V and 3 from J, leaving 5 bases between them. Germline CDR1 SGDLS, CDR2 YYNGEE. CDR3 size: 11 residues.

Comments on this clone: One end of the junction fails to match germline, which may point to a read error. The chain carries TRBV5-4 and TRBJ1-2; 7 positions match TRBD1. The CDR3 covers 16 residues. In germline, CDR1 is SGHNT, CDR2 YYREEE (reference sequence). The CDR3 loop reads CASTLWDSVVVYGYTF. The DNA for the CDR3 is TGTGCCAGCACCTTGTGGGACAGTGTGGTCGTCTATGGCTACACCTTC.

The V gene is TRBV7-8, the J gene TRBJ1-2, with 7 bases lining up with TRBD1. From germline, CDR1 is SGHVS and CDR2 FQNEAQ. The junction had 8 bases not matched to a gene; V was cut back by 5 bases and J by 2 bases. CDR3 length: 15 amino acids. The CDR3 DNA sequence: TGTGCCAGCAGCGAGACAGGGTTTGGGAACTATGGCTACACCTTC. It specifies CASSETGFGNYGYTF.

CDR3 in amino acids: CASSPAGGNEKLFF. The CDR3 DNA sequence: TGTGCCAGCAGCCCTGCAGGGGGTAATGAAAAACTGTTTTTT. This sequence joins TRBV7-9 and TRBJ1-4; 7 positions match TRBD1. Per germline, CDR1 SEHNR and CDR2 FQNEAQ (reference sequence). This CDR3 comprises 14 residues. V gave up 5 bases and J gave up 4 bases; unmatched junction bases: 4.

About this clone itself: A junction boundary mismatches the germline segment, possibly from a read error. This chain uses TRBV11-1 with TRBJ2-7, with D maybe TRBD1 (5 bases). Germline V CDR1 and CDR2: SGHAT, FQDESV (reference sequence). The CDR3 spans 15 residues. The CDR3 reads CASSLEAGNPYEQYF. CDR3 bases: TGTGCCAGCAGTTTAGAGGCAGGGAACCCCTACGAGCAGTACTTC.

This chain connects TRBV19 to TRBJ2-1; D unclear. The CDR3 consists of 15 residues. CDR1 is LNHDA, CDR2 SQIVND, per germline (reference sequence). V shed 3 bases and J shed 0 bases, with 9 bases lying between them. The CDR3 spells CASSIVPSSYNEQFF. DNA for the CDR3: TGTGCCAGTAGTATCGTCCCGAGCTCCTACAATGAGCAGTTCTTC. Combining the CDR3 with reference TRBV19 and TRBJ2-1 gives the whole variable domain DGGITQSPKYLFRKEGQNVTLSCEQNLNHDAMYWYRQDPGQGLRLIYYSQIVNDFQKGDIAEGYSVSREKKESFPLTVTSAQKNPTAFYLCASSIVPSSYNEQFFGPGTRLTVL.

The genes are TRBV6-5 and TRBJ2-2; 8 positions match TRBD2. CDR1 and CDR2 from the germline V gene are MNHEY and SVGAGI. V lost 8 bases, J lost 6 bases, and 11 bases stayed unmatched. This CDR3 contains 15 residues. For the CDR3, the DNA is TGTGCCAGCTCTCGGGGGGGGAATATTGCCGGGGAGCTGTTTTTT. Translated, it gives CASSRGGNIAGELFF.

The rearrangement joins TRBV18 to TRBJ2-7; 8 nucleotides match TRBD1. The CDR3 totals 16 residues. Germline V gene data show CDR1 as KGHSH and CDR2 as LQKENI. Trimming cost V 4 bases and J 1 base; bases outside gene matches: 9. CDR3 DNA sequence: TGTGCCAGCTCACGGGGCATTGGACAGGGATCCTACGAGCAGTACTTC. This gives the protein CASSRGIGQGSYEQYF.

The chain uses TRBV6-5 and TRBJ1-6, with D possibly TRBD1 on 5 matching bases. V was shortened by 7 bases and J by 6 bases, with 16 bases between the two germline ends. The length of the CDR3 is 15 residues. Germline V gene sequence: CDR1 MNHEY, CDR2 SVGAGI. CDR3 bases: TGTGCCAGCACCTCAGACAGATTCACTAATTCACCCCTCCACTTT. This gives the protein CASTSDRFTNSPLHF.

The chain recombines TRBV11-3 with TRBJ2-2; weak D call: TRBD1 (6 bases). The V gene's germline CDR1 is SGHNT and CDR2 YENEEA. Trimming stripped 5 bases from V and 0 bases from J, with 13 bases between. CDR3 length: 16 amino acids. The CDR3 coding sequence is TGTGCCAGCAGCCCTTGGACAGAGTCGAACACCGGGGAGCTGTTTTTT. As protein: CASSPWTESNTGELFF.

The genes are TRBV28 and TRBJ1-5, with TRBD1 matching over 8 bases. Germline V lookup: CDR1 MDHEN, CDR2 SYDVKM. V dropped 5 bases and J dropped 1; count of bases not matched to a gene: 1. The CDR3 consists of 14 residues. The CDR3 is CASSAGGSNQPQHF. Written as DNA, the CDR3 is TGTGCCAGCAGTGCAGGGGGCAGCAATCAGCCCCAGCATTTT.

By share, this clone ranks as medium-sized. V usage is TRBV4-1 and J usage is TRBJ2-5, with D maybe TRBD1 (6 bases). CDR1 is MGHRA, CDR2 YSYEKL, per germline. Deletions cut 4 bases from V and 5 bases from J, with 20 bases between. This CDR3 contains 16 residues. The CDR3, as DNA: TGCGCCAGCAGCCCCCCTCGTCCTGCAAGGGGGGAGACCCAGTACTTC. Translating gives CASSPPRPARGETQYF.

The chain combines TRBV24-1 with TRBJ2-5; 7 bases agree with TRBD2. The germline V gene has CDR1 KGHDR and CDR2 SFDVKD. The CDR3 covers 16 residues. Trimming cost V 2 bases and J 2 bases; bases outside gene matches: 7. The CDR3 region has the DNA TGTGCCACCAGTGATTCCCGCAGCGGGGTACAAGAGACCCAGTACTTC. It encodes CATSDSRSGVQETQYF.

V usage is TRBV30 and J usage is TRBJ2-3; D is possibly TRBD2 (6 bases). CDR3 length: 14 amino acids. Deletions cut 4 bases from V and 1 base from J, with 12 bases between. Germline V CDR1 and CDR2: GTSNPN, SVGIG (reference sequence). The CDR3 region is CAWTRKRGTDTQYF. The CDR3 DNA sequence: TGTGCCTGGACCAGAAAGCGGGGCACAGATACGCAGTATTTT.

This clone was seen more than once but under ten times. The chain recombines TRBV2 with TRBJ2-7; TRBD1 might be the D (6 bases). With 8 bases removed from V and 3 bases from J, the gap between germline ends came to 8 bases. This CDR3 is 11 amino acids long. Per the germline V gene, CDR1 is SNHLY and CDR2 is FYNNEI. The CDR3 here is CASGQHYEQYF. The CDR3 coding sequence is TGTGCCAGCGGACAGCACTACGAGCAGTACTTC.

V is TRBV9 and J is TRBJ1-3; D is possibly TRBD1 (6 bases). The CDR3 has 17 amino acids. Germline-derived CDR1 and CDR2 are SGDLS and YYNGEE. V lost 3 bases and J 0 bases, leaving 16 bases between the germline ends. CDR3: CASSARGSLVSGNTIYF. The CDR3 DNA reads as TGTGCCAGCAGCGCCAGGGGTAGTCTTGTCTCTGGAAACACCATATATTTT.

V is TRBV30 and J is TRBJ1-6, with D uncertain. Germline V lookup: CDR1 GTSNPN, CDR2 SVGIG (reference sequence). This CDR3 is 12 amino acids long. With 2 bases removed from V and 10 bases from J, the gap between germline ends came to 9 bases. The CDR3 region is CAWSQGRSPLHF. The CDR3 DNA reads TGTGCCTGGAGTCAAGGGAGGTCACCCCTCCACTTT.

The rearrangement joins TRBV7-9 to TRBJ2-1, with 8 bases identical to TRBD1. V dropped 2 bases and J dropped 15; count of bases not matched to a gene: 15. The length of the CDR3 is 15 residues. The germline V gene has CDR1 SEHNR and CDR2 FQNEAQ (reference sequence). CDR3 protein: CASSLRQGASKWMFF. The CDR3 bases are TGTGCCAGCAGCTTAAGGCAGGGGGCTAGCAAGTGGATGTTCTTC.

The chain couples TRBV19 to TRBJ2-3, with 7 positions matching TRBD2. Germline V gives CDR1 LNHDA, CDR2 SQIVND (reference sequence). V dropped 5 bases and J dropped 6; count of bases not matched to a gene: 5. The CDR3 covers 13 residues. CDR3 in DNA: TGTGCCAGTAGTTGGGGGGGAGAGGATACGCAGTATTTT. Translating gives CASSWGGEDTQYF. Supplemented by reference TRBV19 and TRBJ2-3, the full variable domain reads DGGITQSPKYLFRKEGQNVTLSCEQNLNHDAMYWYRQDPGQGLRLIYYSQIVNDFQKGDIAEGYSVSREKKESFPLTVTSAQKNPTAFYLCASSWGGEDTQYFGPGTRLTVL.